The source of this TCR beta chain is a study of T cells after posttransplantation cyclophosphamide. To note about this clone: Its target is not known.

Assay: immunoSEQ multiplex PCR; the TCRdb copy retains only in-frame clones and omits some. The table records tens of thousands of clones, about 90% of them present only once. V lost 5 bases, J lost 2 bases, and 12 bases stayed unmatched. Per the germline V gene, CDR1 is SGHVS and CDR2 is FQNEAQ. The CDR3 is made up of 16 amino acids. Study-wide points: TRB overlap between skin or GI tissue T cells and blood was limited. Donor-recipient repertoire similarity was low at 1-2 months, rising over year one. TRB clonality was highly associated with recipient CMV seropositivity and reactivation.

Sequencing was carried out using PBMCs. The chain is built from TRBV7-8 and TRBJ2-7, with 7 positions matching TRBD1. The clonotype comes from a woman aged 45-59 years in good health and a related stem cell transplant donor. The chain's CDR3 is CASSGHEGTDPYEQYF. Here the CDR3 DNA reads TGTGCCAGCAGCGGGCACGAAGGGACAGACCCCTACGAGCAGTACTTC. Drawing the rest from reference TRBV7-8 and TRBJ2-7, the complete variable domain is GAGVSQSPRYKVAKRGQDVALRCDPISGHVSLFWYQQALGQGPEFLTYFQNEAQLDKSGLPSDRFFAERPEGSVSTLKIQRTQQEDSAVYLCASSGHEGTDPYEQYFGPGTRLTVT.